This TCR beta chain is from a study of blood T cell repertoires in COVID-19. Study summary: Sample material is recorded as cDNA or gDNA derived from T cells, B-cell-depleted T cells, or PBMCs.

The CDR3 totals 11 residues. Germline V gene data show CDR1 as KGHSH and CDR2 as LQKENI. Trimming cost V 6 bases and J 2 bases, with 3 bases left between them. While infection was still active, Seattle patients were enrolled and then followed longitudinally. In the original workflow: Using reference gene primer amplification, nucleated cell counts were estimated. Clones were read by immunoSEQ multiplex PCR, and TCRdb kept only the in-frame ones, dropping some. V and J calls and clone size are copied from that table; D and trimming were computed from the DNA. Found here are roughly 210,000 clones, approximately 80% of them singletons; the top ten hold about 11%.

Sequencing input: peripheral blood. The chain employs TRBV18 and TRBJ2-3; the D is unclear. The clonotype originates from a woman of 80 years or more with COVID-19, enrolled during active disease. CDR3 nucleotide sequence: TGTGCCAGCTCCTCCACAGATACGCAGTATTTT. As protein: CASSSTDTQYF.